Below are 26 T cell receptor beta chains sequenced from a single sample in a study of cytomegalovirus exposure and HLA in healthy donors. The PCR employed 60 Vbeta primers together with 13 Jbeta primers. Clones were read by immunoSEQ multiplex PCR, and TCRdb kept only the in-frame ones, dropping some. The sample shows some 150,000 clones, 60% to 85% of them seen only once. The sequencing input was PBMCs. These receptors were collected from a man aged 25-40 years in good health and CMV-seropositive.

V usage is TRBV7-2 and J usage is TRBJ1-5; D possibly corresponds to TRBD1 (5 bases). This CDR3 spans 17 amino acids. Trimming shortened V by 1 base and J by 3 bases, and 16 bases separated the two germline ends. Germline lookup yields CDR1 SGHTA and CDR2 FQGNSA. CDR3 DNA: TGTGCCAGCAGCTTAGAAGGGGTAGTACAGTACAATCAGCCCCAGCATTTT. It codes for CASSLEGVVQYNQPQHF.

J is TRBJ2-2 and V is TRBV15, with 9 bases identical to TRBD1. This CDR3 has 15 amino acids. V lost 9 bases, J lost 1 base, and 6 bases stayed unmatched. Germline V CDR1 and CDR2: LNHNV, YYDKDF (reference sequence). CDR3 DNA sequence: TGTGCCACAAAACCGGGACAGGGGAACACCGGGGAGCTGTTTTTT. Translating gives CATKPGQGNTGELFF. The full variable domain, in which reference TRBV15 and TRBJ2-2 provide the parts outside the CDR3, is DAMVIQNPRYQVTQFGKPVTLSCSQTLNHNVMYWYQQKSSQAPKLLFHYYDKDFNNEADTPDNFQSRRPNTSFCFLDIRSPGLGDTAMYLCATKPGQGNTGELFFGEGSRLTVL.

The rearrangement joins TRBV6-5 to TRBJ2-7; a weak D match, TRBD2 (6 bases). Germline CDR1 reads MNHEY; CDR2 reads SVGAGI. Trimming pared 3 bases from V and 0 bases from J, leaving 9 bases between. The CDR3 sequence is 14 residues long. Written as DNA, the CDR3 is TGTGCCAGCAGTTATAACGGGGGCTCCTACGAGCAGTACTTC. Protein: CASSYNGGSYEQYF.

V and J are TRBV28 and TRBJ2-5, with TRBD2 identical over 8 bases. V lost 3 bases and J lost 1; bases outside the gene matches: 1. CDR3 length equals 14 residues. Germline V gives CDR1 MDHEN, CDR2 SYDVKM. CDR3 region: CASSFTSGQETQYF. The CDR3 nucleotides read TGTGCCAGCAGTTTCACTAGCGGCCAAGAGACCCAGTACTTC. The complete variable domain, with remaining parts taken from reference TRBV28 and TRBJ2-5, reads DVKVTQSSRYLVKRTGEKVFLECVQDMDHENMFWYRQDPGLGLRLIYFSYDVKMKEKGDIPEGYSVSREKKERFSLILESASTNQTSMYLCASSFTSGQETQYFGPGTRLLVL.

This clone appeared a single time. The V call is TRBV30, the J call TRBJ1-2, with 7 bases that match TRBD1. There are 15 residues in the CDR3. Germline assignment: CDR1 GTSNPN and CDR2 SVGIG (reference sequence). With V trimmed by 4 bases and J by 0 bases, 8 bases remained unmatched. CDR3 residues: CAWKNDGTANYGYTF. The CDR3 DNA sequence: TGTGCCTGGAAAAACGACGGGACAGCTAACTATGGCTACACCTTC.

The rearrangement uses TRBV7-9 and TRBJ1-2; 10 bases match TRBD1. V dropped 4 bases and J dropped 7; count of bases not matched to a gene: 6. Germline CDR1 and CDR2: SEHNR and FQNEAQ (reference sequence). The length of the CDR3 is 14 residues. CDR3 in DNA: TGTGCCAGCAGCTCCGGGACAGGGGTTCTTGGCTACACCTTC. Residues: CASSSGTGVLGYTF.

The chain combines TRBV28 with TRBJ2-7; the D is unclear. Trimming took 3 bases from V and 7 from J, leaving 13 bases between them. CDR3 size: 13 residues. Germline loops: CDR1 MDHEN, CDR2 SYDVKM. CDR3 protein: CASSFPALREQYF. The CDR3 DNA follows: TGTGCCAGCAGTTTCCCAGCTTTGAGGGAGCAGTACTTC. The variable domain in full, with the rest retrieved from reference TRBV28 and TRBJ2-7, is DVKVTQSSRYLVKRTGEKVFLECVQDMDHENMFWYRQDPGLGLRLIYFSYDVKMKEKGDIPEGYSVSREKKERFSLILESASTNQTSMYLCASSFPALREQYFGPGTRLTVT.

The V and J genes are TRBV6-5 and TRBJ1-5, with D possibly matching TRBD1 (6 bases). In germline, CDR1 is MNHEY, CDR2 SVGAGI. V lost 6 bases and J 6 bases, leaving 12 bases between the germline ends. CDR3 size: 13 residues. The CDR3 here is CASRPNRAQPQHF. The DNA for the CDR3 is TGTGCCAGCAGACCTAACAGGGCTCAGCCCCAGCATTTT.

The genes are TRBV6-6 and TRBJ2-1, with D unclear. V lost 4 bases to trimming and J lost 5 bases, with 9 bases between them. Germline V lookup: CDR1 MNHNY, CDR2 SVGAGI (reference sequence). The CDR3 sequence is 13 residues long. This CDR3 is CASSWVAHNEQFF. CDR3 sequence (DNA): TGTGCCAGCAGTTGGGTAGCACACAATGAGCAGTTCTTC.

The V call is TRBV5-1, the J call TRBJ2-3; 13 positions match TRBD2. The length of the CDR3 is 16 residues. The germline V gene encodes CDR1 SGHRS and CDR2 YFSETQ. V lost 3 bases to trimming and J lost 2 bases; unmatched junction nucleotides: 3. Here the CDR3 reads CASSSGLAGYTDTQYF. The CDR3 region has the DNA TGCGCCAGCAGCTCGGGACTAGCGGGGTACACAGATACGCAGTATTTT.

This rearrangement joins TRBV2 to TRBJ1-5, with 9 bases lining up with TRBD1. The V gene's germline CDR1 is SNHLY and CDR2 FYNNEI. This CDR3 has 14 amino acids. J was trimmed by 6 bases and V by 6 bases; bases with no gene match: 6. Here the CDR3 reads CASRPGQGIQPQHF. Here the CDR3 DNA reads TGTGCCAGCAGGCCGGGACAGGGTATTCAGCCCCAGCATTTT.

This clone was counted between two and nine times. The rearrangement uses TRBV7-9 and TRBJ2-1; 8 bases map to TRBD1. Looked up from germline, CDR1 is SEHNR and CDR2 is FQNEAQ (reference sequence). With 4 bases clipped from V and 0 bases from J, the junction kept 5 bases outside the gene matches. This CDR3 has 16 residues. The DNA for the CDR3 is TGTGCCAGCAGCTCGGGACAGGCCGACTCCTACAATGAGCAGTTCTTC. Residues: CASSSGQADSYNEQFF.

The chain combines TRBV7-2 with TRBJ2-2, with D tentatively TRBD1 (6 bases). CDR1 is SGHTA, CDR2 FQGNSA, per germline. V lost 3 bases to trimming and J lost 6 bases, with 8 bases between them. There are 13 residues in the CDR3. In DNA form, the CDR3 reads TGTGCCAGCAGCTTCAGGGGCCCCGGGGAGCTGTTTTTT. The encoded protein is CASSFRGPGELFF.

The gene calls are TRBV5-1 and TRBJ2-7, with no clear D. Germline V gene sequence: CDR1 SGHRS, CDR2 YFSETQ. V lost 0 bases and J 3 bases, leaving 13 bases between the germline ends. The CDR3 has 15 amino acids. The CDR3 protein is CASSLAVEQHYEQYF. The CDR3 DNA is TGCGCCAGCAGCTTGGCTGTAGAACAGCACTACGAGCAGTACTTC.

The genes are TRBV10-3 and TRBJ2-7; TRBD2 matches at 7 bases. Germline-derived CDR1 and CDR2 are ENHRY and SYGVKD. The CDR3 contains 14 residues. Trimming at V came to 3 bases and at J to 6 bases, leaving 8 bases not matched to a gene. The CDR3 region is CAISDRGRVGEQYF. CDR3 nucleotides: TGTGCCATCAGTGATCGGGGGAGGGTCGGCGAGCAGTACTTC.

This rearrangement joins TRBV2 to TRBJ2-5; D perhaps matches TRBD2 (5 bases). CDR1 and CDR2 from the germline V gene are SNHLY and FYNNEI. V was cut by 4 bases and J by 5 bases, with 14 bases left in between. This CDR3 comprises 14 residues. CDR3 sequence reads: CASSGRSSEETQYF. Here the CDR3 DNA reads TGTGCCAGCAGTGGAAGGAGTAGCGAGGAGACCCAGTACTTC. The whole variable domain, remainder taken from reference TRBV2 and TRBJ2-5, is EPEVTQTPSHQVTQMGQEVILRCVPISNHLYFYWYRQILGQKVEFLVSFYNNEISEKSEIFDDQFSVERPDGSNFTLKIRSTKLEDSAMYFCASSGRSSEETQYFGPGTRLLVL.

The rearrangement joins TRBV6-6 to TRBJ1-2, with D possibly matching TRBD1 (6 bases). Germline loops: CDR1 MNHNY, CDR2 SVGAGI (reference sequence). The V end was cut by 8 bases, the J end by 3 bases, with 13 bases between. This CDR3 spans 13 amino acids. In DNA, the CDR3 is TGTGCCAGCCAGGCCCGGACAGACTATGGCTACACCTTC. This sequence encodes CASQARTDYGYTF.

A few counts support this clone. The chain links TRBV5-1 to TRBJ2-1; 9 positions match TRBD2. From germline, CDR1 is SGHRS and CDR2 YFSETQ. The CDR3 has 15 amino acids. The J segment lost 9 bases and the V segment lost 4 bases, leaving 11 bases of the junction unmatched. CDR3 coding DNA: TGCGCCAGCAGCATGGGAGCCAGCGGGGGGACTGAGCAGTTCTTC. Residues: CASSMGASGGTEQFF. The whole variable domain, remainder taken from reference TRBV5-1 and TRBJ2-1, is KAGVTQTPRYLIKTRGQQVTLSCSPISGHRSVSWYQQTPGQGLQFLFEYFSETQRNKGNFPGRFSGRQFSNSRSEMNVSTLELGDSALYLCASSMGASGGTEQFFGPGTRLTVL.

In its sample, this clone was seen a few times. CDR3 sequence reads: CASSAQGSGNTIYF. As DNA, the CDR3 is TGCGCCAGCAGCGCACAGGGTAGTGGAAACACCATATATTTT. The V call is TRBV5-1, the J call TRBJ1-3, with D perhaps matching TRBD1 (6 bases). The CDR3 loop spans 14 amino acids. Trimming took off 4 bases at V and 3 bases at J, with 11 bases between the two ends. Germline assignment: CDR1 SGHRS and CDR2 YFSETQ. Variable domain in full (rest from reference TRBV5-1 and TRBJ1-3): KAGVTQTPRYLIKTRGQQVTLSCSPISGHRSVSWYQQTPGQGLQFLFEYFSETQRNKGNFPGRFSGRQFSNSRSEMNVSTLELGDSALYLCASSAQGSGNTIYFGEGSWLTVV.

The chain links TRBV7-6 to TRBJ1-2; no clear D. The CDR3 has 13 residues. Between the trimmed V and J ends, which lost 1 base and 2 bases, there was a span of 5 bases. CDR1 is SGHVS, CDR2 FNYEAQ, per germline. CDR3 residues: CASSLGRNYGYTF. The CDR3 DNA reads as TGTGCCAGCAGCTTAGGCAGGAACTATGGCTACACCTTC.

This clone has more than one count but fewer than ten. The chain uses TRBV4-1 and TRBJ2-1; 11 positions agree with TRBD2. The length of the CDR3 is 17 residues. Germline V gene sequence: CDR1 MGHRA, CDR2 YSYEKL. Trimming at V came to 2 bases and at J to 4 bases, leaving 7 bases not matched to a gene. CDR3 coding DNA: TGCGCCAGCAGCCAACCGACTAGCGGGGTACAGTACAATGAGCAGTTCTTC. It is translated as CASSQPTSGVQYNEQFF.

This clone was observed once. This chain links TRBV18 with TRBJ1-5, with 9 bases matching TRBD1. V was pared by 5 bases and J by 6 bases, with 5 bases of the junction left unmatched. Germline CDR1 is KGHSH and CDR2 is LQKENI. CDR3 length: 14 residues. The CDR3 DNA reads TGTGCCAGCTCAGCGGGACAGGGAAGTCAGCCCCAGCATTTT. This gives the protein CASSAGQGSQPQHF. The variable domain in full, completed from reference TRBV18 and TRBJ1-5, reads NAGVMQNPRHLVRRRGQEARLRCSPMKGHSHVYWYRQLPEEGLKFMVYLQKENIIDESGMPKERFSAEFPKEGPSILRIQQVVRGDSAAYFCASSAGQGSQPQHFGDGTRLSIL.

The rearrangement uses TRBV5-4 and TRBJ2-5; D possibly corresponds to TRBD2 (5 bases). Germline-derived CDR1 and CDR2 are SGHNT and YYREEE (reference sequence). The V and J ends lost 1 base and 2 bases respectively, with 9 bases between them. The CDR3 covers 14 residues. CDR3 DNA sequence: TGTGCCAGCAGCTTGCCTAGCCCACAAGAGACCCAGTACTTC. This gives the protein CASSLPSPQETQYF.

The chain employs TRBV18 and TRBJ2-3, with 7 bases identical to TRBD1. With 5 bases clipped from V and 2 bases from J, the junction kept 4 bases outside the gene matches. Germline V gene data show CDR1 as KGHSH and CDR2 as LQKENI. The CDR3 extends over 14 amino acids. In DNA, the CDR3 is TGTGCCAGCTCATCACAGGGGCTCACAGATACGCAGTATTTT. This translates into CASSSQGLTDTQYF.

This clone was observed a single time. The chain is built from TRBV10-3 and TRBJ2-7, with D possibly TRBD1 on 6 matching bases. The CDR3 consists of 14 residues. Trimming pared 5 bases from V and 2 bases from J, leaving 13 bases between. Germline V CDR1 and CDR2: ENHRY, SYGVKD. The CDR3 protein is CAISLEGEPYEQYF. DNA of the CDR3: TGTGCCATCAGTTTAGAGGGGGAGCCCTACGAGCAGTACTTC.

This clone was seen only a few times. At one boundary the junction diverges from the germline segment, which might be a read error. V and J are TRBV6-5 and TRBJ2-7; TRBD2 might be the D (6 bases). CDR3 length: 14 amino acids. CDR1 is MNHEY, CDR2 SVGAGI, per germline. The CDR3 here is CASRGTLVPYEQYF. CDR3 bases: TGTGCCAGCAGAGGGACTCTCGTCCCCTACGAACAGTACTTC.